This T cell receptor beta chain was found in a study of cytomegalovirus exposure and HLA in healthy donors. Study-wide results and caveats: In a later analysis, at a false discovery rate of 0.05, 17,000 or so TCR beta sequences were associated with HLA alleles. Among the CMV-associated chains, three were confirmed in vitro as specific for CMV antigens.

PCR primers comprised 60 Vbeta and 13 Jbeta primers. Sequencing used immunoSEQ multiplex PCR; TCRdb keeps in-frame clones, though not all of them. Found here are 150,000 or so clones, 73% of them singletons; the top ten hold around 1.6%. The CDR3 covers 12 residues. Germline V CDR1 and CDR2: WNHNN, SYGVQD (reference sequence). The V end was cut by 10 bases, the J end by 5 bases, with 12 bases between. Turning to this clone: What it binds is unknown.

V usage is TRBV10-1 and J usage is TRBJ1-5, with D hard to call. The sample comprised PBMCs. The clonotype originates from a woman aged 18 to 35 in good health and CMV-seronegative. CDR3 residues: CATLSVHQPQHF. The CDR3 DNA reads TGCGCCACCCTATCCGTACATCAGCCCCAGCATTTT.